This T cell receptor beta chain was identified in a study of regulatory T cells in long-lasting Graves disease. Time point: newly diagnosed GD, antithyroid drugs for less than 3 months. PBMCs provided the RNA from which the TCR library was made. The CDR3 has 16 amino acids. The V and J ends lost 1 base and 2 bases, in that order; junction bases with no gene match: 8. Germline V gene lookup returns CDR1 MNHEY and CDR2 SMNVEV (reference sequence). This clonotype was seen at least ten times. Building the TCR beta libraries relied on iRepertoire HTBI primers, and CDR3 regions underwent Arm-PCR. A single record per CDR3 protein comes from TCRdb applying MiXCR to the multiplex PCR reads. The repertoire holds about 500,000 distinct CDR3 sequences, with approximately 12% as singletons. This sample was shared with a second study, whose subject was T cells in Graves' hyperthyroidism and ophthalmopathy.

The V call is TRBV27, the J call TRBJ2-7, with 7 bases fitting TRBD1. Sample: peripheral blood mononuclear cells (PBMCs), taken at new diagnosis, from a patient treated with antithyroid drugs. This receptor was taken from a woman aged 25-40 years with Graves disease. In DNA form, the CDR3 reads TGTGCCAGCAGTTTATATCCAGGGGGTCCCACCTACGAGCAGTACTTC. Its translation is CASSLYPGGPTYEQYF.